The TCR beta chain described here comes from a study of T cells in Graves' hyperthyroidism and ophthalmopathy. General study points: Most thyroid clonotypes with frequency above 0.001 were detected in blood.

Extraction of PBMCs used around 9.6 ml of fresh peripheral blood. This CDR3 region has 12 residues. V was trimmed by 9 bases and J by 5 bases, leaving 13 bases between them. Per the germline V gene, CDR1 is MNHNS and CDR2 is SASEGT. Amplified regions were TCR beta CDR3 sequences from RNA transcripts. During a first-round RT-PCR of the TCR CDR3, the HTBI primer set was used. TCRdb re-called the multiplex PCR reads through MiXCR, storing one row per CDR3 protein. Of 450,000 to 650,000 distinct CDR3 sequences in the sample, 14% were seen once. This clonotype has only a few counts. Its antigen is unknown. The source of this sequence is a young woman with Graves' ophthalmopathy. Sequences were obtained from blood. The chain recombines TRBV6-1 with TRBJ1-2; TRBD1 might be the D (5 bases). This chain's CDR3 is CASSGTHYGYTF. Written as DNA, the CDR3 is TGTGCCAGTTCCGGGACCCATTATGGCTACACCTTC.